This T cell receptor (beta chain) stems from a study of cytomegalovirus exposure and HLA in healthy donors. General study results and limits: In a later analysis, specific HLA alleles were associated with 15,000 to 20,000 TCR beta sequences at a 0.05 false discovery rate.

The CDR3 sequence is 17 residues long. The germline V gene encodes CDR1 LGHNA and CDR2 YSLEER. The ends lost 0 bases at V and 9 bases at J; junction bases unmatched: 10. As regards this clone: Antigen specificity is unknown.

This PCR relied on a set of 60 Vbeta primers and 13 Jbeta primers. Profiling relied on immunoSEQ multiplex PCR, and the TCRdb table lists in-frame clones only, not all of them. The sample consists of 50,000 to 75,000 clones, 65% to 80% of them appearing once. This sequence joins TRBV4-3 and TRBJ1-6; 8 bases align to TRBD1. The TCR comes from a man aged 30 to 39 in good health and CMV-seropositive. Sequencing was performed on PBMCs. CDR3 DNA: TGCGCCAGCAGCCAAGATCGGGTCGACAGGGGAGGTTCACCCCTCCACTTT. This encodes CASSQDRVDRGGSPLHF.